This T cell receptor (beta chain) stems from a study of cytomegalovirus exposure and HLA in healthy donors. Study-wide points: TCR beta V- and J-gene trimming was later associated with a missense DCLRE1C variant.

Trimming removed 5 bases from V and 3 bases from J, with 16 bases in between. Germline V gene data show CDR1 as SGHNT and CDR2 as YYREEE (reference sequence). The CDR3 is made up of 15 amino acids. This PCR relied on a set of 60 Vbeta primers and 13 Jbeta primers. Repertoires were generated with immunoSEQ multiplex PCR, while TCRdb's copy carries only in-frame clones and drops some. The top ten hold more than 1.5% of the sample, which has 210,000 or so clones, almost 80% seen once. A note on this clone: Its target is not known.

The origin of this receptor is a young man in good health and CMV-seronegative. Sequences were obtained from PBMCs. V gene TRBV5-4 combines with J gene TRBJ2-3, with a weak D call TRBD1 (5 bases). CDR3 loop: CASSRDAGRTDTQYF. The CDR3 DNA reads as TGTGCCAGCAGTCGCGACGCAGGGCGTACAGATACGCAGTATTTT.